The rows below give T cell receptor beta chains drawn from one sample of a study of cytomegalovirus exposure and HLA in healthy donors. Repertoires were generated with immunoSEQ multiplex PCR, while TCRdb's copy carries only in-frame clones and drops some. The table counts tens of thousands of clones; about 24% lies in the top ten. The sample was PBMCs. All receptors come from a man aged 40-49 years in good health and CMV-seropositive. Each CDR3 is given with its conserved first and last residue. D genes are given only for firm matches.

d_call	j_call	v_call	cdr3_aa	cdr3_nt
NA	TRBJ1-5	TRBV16	CASSQSSAAGDQPQHF	TGTGCCAGCAGCCAATCTTCGGCGGCAGGGGATCAGCCCCAGCATTTT
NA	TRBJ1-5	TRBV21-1	CASSKALAGNQPQHF	TGTGCCAGCAGCAAAGCGCTTGCGGGGAATCAGCCCCAGCATTTT
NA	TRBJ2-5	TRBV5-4	CASSSQETQYF	TGTGCCAGCAGCTCACAGGAGACCCAGTACTTC
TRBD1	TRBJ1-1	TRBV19	CASRRRGGEDTEAFF	TGTGCCAGTAGGAGACGAGGGGGCGAGGACACTGAAGCTTTCTTT
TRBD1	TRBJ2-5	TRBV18	CASSPDREETQYF	TGTGCCAGCTCCCCGGACAGGGAGGAGACCCAGTACTTC
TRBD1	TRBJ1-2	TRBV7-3	CASSSEGTEPYGYTF	TGTGCCAGCAGCTCAGAGGGGACAGAGCCTTATGGCTACACCTTC
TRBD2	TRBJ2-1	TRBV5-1	CASSGGSGGAEEQFF	TGCGCCAGCAGCGGGGGGAGCGGGGGGGCGGAGGAGCAGTTCTTC
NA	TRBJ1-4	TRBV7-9	CASSSGVGVMNEKLFF	TGTGCCAGCAGCTCCGGAGTAGGGGTGATGAATGAAAAACTGTTTTTT
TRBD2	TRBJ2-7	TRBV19	CASSLGLASYEQYF	TGTGCCAGTAGTTTGGGACTAGCCTCCTACGAGCAGTACTTC
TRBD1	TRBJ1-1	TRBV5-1	CASSPGTGYDTEAFF	TGCGCCAGCAGCCCGGGGACAGGGTATGACACTGAAGCTTTCTTT
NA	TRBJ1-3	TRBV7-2	CASTIPGSGNTIYF	TGTGCCAGCACCATCCCGGGCTCTGGAAACACCATATATTTT
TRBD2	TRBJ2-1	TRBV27	CASSALYTSGVANEQFF	TGTGCCAGCAGTGCCCTCTACACTAGCGGGGTTGCGAATGAGCAGTTCTTC
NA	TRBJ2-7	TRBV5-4	CASSRDLALTYEQYF	TGTGCCAGCAGCCGGGACTTAGCCTTAACCTACGAGCAGTACTTC
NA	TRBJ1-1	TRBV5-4	CASSLGQATEAFF	TGTGCCAGCAGCTTGGGTCAGGCCACTGAAGCTTTCTTT
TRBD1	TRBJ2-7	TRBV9	CASSPDRGDEQYF	TGTGCCTCATCCCCGGACAGGGGCGACGAGCAGTACTTC
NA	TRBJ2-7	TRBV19	CASSSMGGYEQYF	TGTGCCAGTAGCTCCATGGGGGGTTACGAGCAGTACTTC
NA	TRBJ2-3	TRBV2	CASSENFEGTQYF	TGTGCCAGCAGTGAAAATTTTGAGGGAACGCAGTATTTT
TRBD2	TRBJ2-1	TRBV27	CASRGLAPYNEQFF	TGTGCCAGCAGAGGACTAGCTCCATACAATGAGCAGTTCTTC
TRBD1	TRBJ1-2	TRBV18	CASAGTATYGYTF	TGTGCCAGCGCCGGGACAGCGACCTATGGCTACACCTTC
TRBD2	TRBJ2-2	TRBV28	CAISPPSGRGDTGELFF	TGTGCCATCTCCCCCCCAAGCGGGAGAGGGGACACCGGGGAGCTGTTTTTT
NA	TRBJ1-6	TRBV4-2	CASSQDLLQGHNSPLHF	TGTGCCAGCAGCCAAGACCTGCTACAGGGCCATAATTCACCCCTCCACTTT
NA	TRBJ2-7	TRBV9	CASSVAGETLYEQYF	TGTGCCAGCAGCGTAGCGGGGGAGACCCTCTACGAGCAGTACTTC
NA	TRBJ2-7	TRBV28	CASHSPKSYEQYF	TGTGCCAGCCACTCCCCTAAATCCTACGAGCAGTACTTC
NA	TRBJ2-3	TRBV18	CASSPPSLSDTQYF	TGTGCCAGCTCACCACCCTCCCTGTCAGATACGCAGTATTTT
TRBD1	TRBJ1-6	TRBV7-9	CASSEGQGPLHF	TGTGCCAGCAGCGAAGGACAGGGCCCCCTCCACTTT
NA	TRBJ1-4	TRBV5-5	CASQMGATNEKLFF	TGTGCCAGCCAGATGGGGGCGACTAATGAAAAACTGTTTTTT
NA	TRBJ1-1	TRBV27	CASYYRADTEAFF	TGTGCCAGCTACTACAGGGCTGACACTGAAGCTTTCTTT
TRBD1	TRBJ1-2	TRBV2	CASSSGQVNYGYTF	TGTGCCAGCAGTTCCGGACAGGTTAACTATGGCTACACCTTC
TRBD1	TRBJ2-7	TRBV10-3	CAIRGQGVHEQYF	TGTGCCATCAGGGGACAGGGAGTCCACGAGCAGTACTTC
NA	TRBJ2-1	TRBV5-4	CASSLAIGGPEINEQFF	TGTGCCAGCAGCTTGGCCATTGGCGGGCCCGAGATCAATGAGCAGTTCTTC
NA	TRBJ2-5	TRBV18	CASSSAQETQYF	TGTGCCAGCTCGAGTGCCCAAGAGACCCAGTACTTC
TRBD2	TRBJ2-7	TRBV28	CASFSSSGYHSYEQYF	TGTGCCAGCTTCTCCTCTAGCGGCTATCACTCCTACGAGCAGTACTTC
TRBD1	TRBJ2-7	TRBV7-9	CASSLAQDRAVYEQYF	TGTGCCAGCAGCTTAGCGCAGGACAGGGCGGTCTACGAGCAGTACTTC
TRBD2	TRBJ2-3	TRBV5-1	CASSQVGLAGNSQYF	TGCGCCAGCAGTCAGGTGGGACTAGCGGGGAATTCCCAGTATTTT
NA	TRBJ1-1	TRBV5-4	CASQLNTEAFF	TGTGCCAGCCAATTGAACACTGAAGCTTTCTTT
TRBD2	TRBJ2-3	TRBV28	CASRSGTSGRASYF	TGTGCCAGCAGATCCGGGACTAGCGGGAGGGCCTCATATTTT
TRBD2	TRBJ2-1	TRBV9	CASSVGASGKNNEQFF	TGTGCCAGCAGCGTAGGGGCTAGCGGTAAAAACAATGAGCAGTTCTTC
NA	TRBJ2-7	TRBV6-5	CASRTVLAHEQYF	TGTGCCAGCAGGACTGTTCTAGCCCACGAGCAGTACTTC
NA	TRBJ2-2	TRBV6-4	CASSPRRLGNTGELFF	TGTGCCAGCAGCCCTAGGAGACTGGGGAACACCGGGGAGCTGTTTTTT
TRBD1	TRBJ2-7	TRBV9	CASSLRDRGPYEQYF	TGTGCCAGCAGTCTTCGGGACAGGGGGCCCTACGAGCAGTACTTC